This T cell receptor (beta chain) is drawn from a study of blood T cell repertoires in COVID-19. Study-wide background: Both acute and convalescent COVID-19 samples were obtained from the United States, Italy and Spain.

V was pared by 3 bases and J by 1 base, with 4 bases of the junction left unmatched. The V gene's germline CDR1 is MNHEY and CDR2 SMNVEV (reference sequence). This CDR3 is built from 17 residues. In the study's own analysis: By means of reference gene primer amplification, nucleated cell counts were estimated. Sequencing was performed with immunoSEQ multiplex PCR; in TCRdb, only in-frame clones are kept and a portion is missing. The D gene and trimming were derived from the DNA, and the V and J assignments and clone size from that table. This sample carries about 290,000 clones, about 85% of them seen once, and the ten largest clones take around 3.9%.

Specimen: peripheral blood. This chain joins TRBV27 and TRBJ2-3; 13 positions match TRBD2. The sequence derives from a woman aged 45-65 years with active or convalescent COVID-19. The CDR3 DNA is TGTGCCAGCAGTTTCCTCGGACTAGCGGGAGGCACAGATACGCAGTATTTT. As protein: CASSFLGLAGGTDTQYF.